This T cell receptor beta chain was recorded in a study of CD8 T cells in ankylosing spondylitis. About this clonotype: What it recognizes is unknown.

Losses at the gene ends were 2 bases for V and 5 bases for J; bases not matched to a gene: 7. The CDR3 is made up of 16 amino acids. Germline CDR1 is LNHDA and CDR2 is SQIVND (reference sequence). Each TCR beta library was made by quantitative 5'-RACE that incorporated molecular barcodes. TCRdb fed the 5' RACE reads into MiXCR, producing one record per CDR3 protein. The sample shows some 300,000 distinct CDR3 sequences, less than 25% of them seen only once. Findings of the study overall: Within matched ankylosing spondylitis synovial fluid, disease-linked clones were reportedly significantly enriched. As for the disease-linked clones, they showed a CD8+ phenotype and occurred at relatively low frequencies in peripheral blood.

The sequenced material came from blood, either unsorted or a sorted T cell fraction (not recorded which). V gene TRBV19 combines with J gene TRBJ2-2; 8 bases match TRBD2. This receptor was taken from a female donor with ankylosing spondylitis or in good health (not recorded which). The CDR3 region has the DNA TGTGCCAGTAGTATAAAGAGCGGGAGCGGAACCGGGGAGCTGTTTTTT. This encodes CASSIKSGSGTGELFF. Full variable domain (missing parts from reference TRBV19 and TRBJ2-2): DGGITQSPKYLFRKEGQNVTLSCEQNLNHDAMYWYRQDPGQGLRLIYYSQIVNDFQKGDIAEGYSVSREKKESFPLTVTSAQKNPTAFYLCASSIKSGSGTGELFFGEGSRLTVL.